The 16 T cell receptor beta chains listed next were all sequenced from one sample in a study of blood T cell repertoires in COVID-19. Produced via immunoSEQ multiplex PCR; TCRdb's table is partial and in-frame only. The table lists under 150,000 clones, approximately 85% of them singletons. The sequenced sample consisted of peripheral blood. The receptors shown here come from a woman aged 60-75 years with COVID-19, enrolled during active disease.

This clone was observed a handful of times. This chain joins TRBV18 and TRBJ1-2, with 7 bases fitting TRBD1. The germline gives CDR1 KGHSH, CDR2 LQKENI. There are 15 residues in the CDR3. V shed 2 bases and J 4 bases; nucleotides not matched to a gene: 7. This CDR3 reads CASSPNTGVTYGYTF. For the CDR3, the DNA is TGTGCCAGCTCACCAAATACAGGGGTAACCTATGGCTACACCTTC.

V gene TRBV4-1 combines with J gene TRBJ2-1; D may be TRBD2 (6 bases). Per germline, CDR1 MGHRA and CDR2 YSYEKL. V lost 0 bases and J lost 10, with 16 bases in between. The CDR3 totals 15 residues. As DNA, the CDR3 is TGCGCCAGCAGCCAAGATCGGCCTAGCGTCTCGGAGCAGTTCTTC. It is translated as CASSQDRPSVSEQFF.

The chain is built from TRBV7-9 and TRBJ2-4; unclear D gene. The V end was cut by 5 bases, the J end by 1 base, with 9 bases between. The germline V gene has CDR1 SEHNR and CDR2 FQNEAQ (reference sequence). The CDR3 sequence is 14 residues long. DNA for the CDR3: TGTGCCAGCAGCCCCCCCCAGGCCAAAAACATTCAGTACTTC. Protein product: CASSPPQAKNIQYF. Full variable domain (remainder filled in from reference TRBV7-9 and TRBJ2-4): DTGVSQNPRHKITKRGQNVTFRCDPISEHNRLYWYRQTLGQGPEFLTYFQNEAQLEKSRLLSDRFSAERPKGSFSTLEIQRTEQGDSAMYLCASSPPQAKNIQYFGAGTRLSVL.

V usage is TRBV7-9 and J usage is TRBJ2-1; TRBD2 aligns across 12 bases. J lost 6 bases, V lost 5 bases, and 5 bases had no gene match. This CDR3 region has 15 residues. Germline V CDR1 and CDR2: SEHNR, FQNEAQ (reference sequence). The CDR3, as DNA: TGTGCCAGCAGCCCTAGCGGGGGGGCCTTCAATGAGCAGTTCTTC. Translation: CASSPSGGAFNEQFF.

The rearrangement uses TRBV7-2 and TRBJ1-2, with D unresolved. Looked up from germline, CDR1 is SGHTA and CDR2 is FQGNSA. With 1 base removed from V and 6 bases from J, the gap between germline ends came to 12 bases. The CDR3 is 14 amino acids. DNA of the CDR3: TGTGCCAGCAGCTTAGTCCGAACGGGAGATGGCTACACCTTC. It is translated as CASSLVRTGDGYTF.

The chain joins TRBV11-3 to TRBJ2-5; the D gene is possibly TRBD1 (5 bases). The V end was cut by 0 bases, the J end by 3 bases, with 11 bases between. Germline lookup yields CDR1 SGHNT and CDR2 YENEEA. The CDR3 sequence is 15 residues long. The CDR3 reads CASSLDGRREETQYF. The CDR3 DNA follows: TGTGCCAGCAGCTTAGATGGGCGCAGGGAAGAGACCCAGTACTTC.

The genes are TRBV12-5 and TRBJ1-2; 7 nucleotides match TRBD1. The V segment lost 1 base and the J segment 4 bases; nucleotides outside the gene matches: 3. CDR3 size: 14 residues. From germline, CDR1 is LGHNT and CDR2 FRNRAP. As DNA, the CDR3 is TGTGCTAGTGGTTTGGGCGACAGGGCCTATGGCTACACCTTC. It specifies CASGLGDRAYGYTF.

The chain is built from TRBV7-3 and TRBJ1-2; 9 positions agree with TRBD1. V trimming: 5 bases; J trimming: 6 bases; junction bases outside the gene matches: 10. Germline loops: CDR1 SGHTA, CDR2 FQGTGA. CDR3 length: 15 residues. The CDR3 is CASSTRRTGADGYTF. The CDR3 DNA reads TGTGCCAGCAGCACGAGACGGACAGGGGCGGATGGCTACACCTTC.

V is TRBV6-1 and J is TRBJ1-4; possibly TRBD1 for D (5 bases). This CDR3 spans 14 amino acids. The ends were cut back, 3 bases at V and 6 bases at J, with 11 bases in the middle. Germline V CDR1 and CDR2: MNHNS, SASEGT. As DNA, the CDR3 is TGTGCCAGCAGTGAGGGGGGAGCGGATGAAAAACTGTTTTTT. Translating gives CASSEGGADEKLFF.

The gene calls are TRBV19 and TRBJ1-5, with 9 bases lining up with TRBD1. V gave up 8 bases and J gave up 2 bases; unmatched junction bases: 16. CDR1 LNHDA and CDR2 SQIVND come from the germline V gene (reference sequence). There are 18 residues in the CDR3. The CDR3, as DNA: TGTGCCAGTCATCTTCGGGGACAGGGACTTGTTGGCAATCAGCCCCAGCATTTT. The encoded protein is CASHLRGQGLVGNQPQHF.

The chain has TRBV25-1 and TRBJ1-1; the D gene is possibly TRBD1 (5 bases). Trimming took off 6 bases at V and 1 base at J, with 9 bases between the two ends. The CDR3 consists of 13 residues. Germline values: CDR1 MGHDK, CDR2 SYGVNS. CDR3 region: CASSLTGNTEAFF. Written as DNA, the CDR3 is TGTGCCAGCAGCCTCACAGGGAACACTGAAGCTTTCTTT.

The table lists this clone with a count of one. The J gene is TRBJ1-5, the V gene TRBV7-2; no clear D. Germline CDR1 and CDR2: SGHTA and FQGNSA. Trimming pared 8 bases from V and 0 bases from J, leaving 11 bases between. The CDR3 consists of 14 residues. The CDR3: CASGGGNSNQPQHF. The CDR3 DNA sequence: TGTGCCAGCGGCGGAGGGAATAGCAATCAGCCCCAGCATTTT.

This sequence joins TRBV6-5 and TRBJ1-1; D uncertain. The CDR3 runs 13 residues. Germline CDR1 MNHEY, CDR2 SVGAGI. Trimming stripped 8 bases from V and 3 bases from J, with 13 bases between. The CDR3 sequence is CASAIERYTEAFF. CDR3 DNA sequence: TGTGCCAGCGCCATTGAGAGGTACACTGAAGCTTTCTTT.

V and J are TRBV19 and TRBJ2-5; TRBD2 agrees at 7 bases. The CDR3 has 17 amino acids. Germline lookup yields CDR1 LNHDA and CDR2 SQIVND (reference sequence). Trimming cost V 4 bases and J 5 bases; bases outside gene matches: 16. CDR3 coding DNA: TGTGCCAGTAGTAGGGGGGGTACAATTTCTATGATGGAGACCCAGTACTTC. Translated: CASSRGGTISMMETQYF.

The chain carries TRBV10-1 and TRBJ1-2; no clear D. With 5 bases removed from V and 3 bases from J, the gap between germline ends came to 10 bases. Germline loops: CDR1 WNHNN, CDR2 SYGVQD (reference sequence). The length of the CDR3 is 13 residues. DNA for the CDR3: TGCGCCAGCAGTCCTCTCTTAGACTATGGCTACACCTTC. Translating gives CASSPLLDYGYTF.

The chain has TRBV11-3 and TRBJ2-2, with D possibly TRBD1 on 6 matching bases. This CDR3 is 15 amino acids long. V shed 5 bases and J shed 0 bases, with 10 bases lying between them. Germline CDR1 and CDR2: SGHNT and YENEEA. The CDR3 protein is CASSKRTANTGELFF. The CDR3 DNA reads TGTGCCAGCAGCAAACGGACAGCGAACACCGGGGAGCTGTTTTTT. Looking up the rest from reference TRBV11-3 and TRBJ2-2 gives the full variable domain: EAGVVQSPRYKIIEKKQPVAFWCNPISGHNTLYWYLQNLGQGPELLIRYENEEAVDDSQLPKDRFSAERLKGVDSTLKIQPAELGDSAVYLCASSKRTANTGELFFGEGSRLTVL.